The next 21 T cell receptor beta chains were all read from a single sample in a study of blood T cell repertoires in COVID-19. Repertoires were generated with immunoSEQ multiplex PCR, while TCRdb's copy carries only in-frame clones and drops some. The sample has 250,000 or so clones, 86% seen once. Sequences were obtained from PBMCs or T cells enriched from blood (not recorded which). The source of these receptors is a young woman who had recovered from COVID-19.

V usage is TRBV9 and J usage is TRBJ1-1; TRBD1 matches at 7 bases. The CDR3 loop spans 14 amino acids. Germline assignment: CDR1 SGDLS and CDR2 YYNGEE. V gave up 7 bases and J gave up 0 bases; unmatched junction bases: 6. The CDR3 DNA is TGTGCCAGCGATAGGACAGGTCTGAACACTGAAGCTTTCTTT. Its translation: CASDRTGLNTEAFF.

This clone occurred a few times. The rearrangement uses TRBV7-9 and TRBJ1-5; perhaps TRBD1 as D (6 bases). Germline V gives CDR1 SEHNR, CDR2 FQNEAQ (reference sequence). V dropped 5 bases and J dropped 1 base, with 15 bases sitting between them. The CDR3 has 16 amino acids. The CDR3 coding sequence is TGTGCCAGCAGCCACCGGGACACACAAAGCAATCAGCCCCAGCATTTT. This sequence encodes CASSHRDTQSNQPQHF.

The chain is built from TRBV10-3 and TRBJ2-5; tentatively, D is TRBD1 (6 bases). Trimming took off 0 bases at V and 4 bases at J, with 9 bases between the two ends. The CDR3 sequence is 14 residues long. CDR1 and CDR2 from the germline V gene are ENHRY and SYGVKD. DNA of the CDR3: TGTGCCATCAGTGAGTCAAGGGGGATAGAGACCCAGTACTTC. It is translated as CAISESRGIETQYF.

The V and J genes are TRBV15 and TRBJ2-7; TRBD1 aligns across 12 bases. This CDR3 region has 15 residues. Trimming removed 8 bases from V and 7 bases from J; junction bases left unmatched: 12. Germline lookup yields CDR1 LNHNV and CDR2 YYDKDF (reference sequence). The CDR3 protein is CATGLRGQGASEQYF. The DNA of the CDR3 is TGTGCCACCGGACTTAGGGGACAGGGGGCGAGTGAGCAGTACTTC. The full variable domain, in which reference TRBV15 and TRBJ2-7 provide the parts outside the CDR3, is DAMVIQNPRYQVTQFGKPVTLSCSQTLNHNVMYWYQQKSSQAPKLLFHYYDKDFNNEADTPDNFQSRRPNTSFCFLDIRSPGLGDTAMYLCATGLRGQGASEQYFGPGTRLTVT.

This chain links TRBV9 with TRBJ1-1; maybe TRBD1 (6 bases). The CDR3 consists of 15 residues. From germline, CDR1 is SGDLS and CDR2 YYNGEE. V lost 0 bases, J lost 4 bases, and 13 bases lay in between. The CDR3 here is CASSVEVDSFTEAFF. CDR3 in DNA: TGTGCCAGCAGCGTAGAGGTGGACAGCTTCACTGAAGCTTTCTTT.

This chain's CDR3 is CATSDRVVGAGDTQYF. The CDR3 DNA is TGTGCCACCAGTGACCGAGTAGTGGGGGCGGGAGATACGCAGTATTTT. This chain links TRBV24-1 with TRBJ2-3; D may be TRBD1 (6 bases). The germline gives CDR1 KGHDR, CDR2 SFDVKD. Between the trimmed V and J ends, which lost 4 bases and 5 bases, there was a span of 18 bases. The CDR3 runs to 16 residues.

The chain is built from TRBV18 and TRBJ2-1; D might be TRBD2 (5 bases). V shed 6 bases and J shed 0 bases, with 9 bases lying between them. Per germline, CDR1 KGHSH and CDR2 LQKENI. This CDR3 contains 14 residues. The CDR3 nucleotides read TGTGCCAGCTCCCCCGCGGGCTCCTACAATGAGCAGTTCTTC. It specifies CASSPAGSYNEQFF.

This rearrangement joins TRBV7-8 to TRBJ2-3, with 11 positions matching TRBD2. V dropped 3 bases and J dropped 0; count of bases not matched to a gene: 2. Germline V CDR1 and CDR2: SGHVS, FQNEAQ. The CDR3 is 16 residues long. In DNA form, the CDR3 reads TGTGCCAGCAGCTTGGGACTAGCGGCTAGCACAGATACGCAGTATTTT. Residues: CASSLGLAASTDTQYF.

The chain links TRBV18 to TRBJ2-7; 10 bases match TRBD1. This CDR3 has 14 amino acids. The V gene end was trimmed by 6 bases and the J gene end by 3 bases; junction bases not matched to a gene: 5. In germline, CDR1 is KGHSH, CDR2 LQKENI. For the CDR3, the DNA is TGTGCCAGCTCTCCCGGGACAGGGGACTACGAGCAGTACTTC. The encoded protein is CASSPGTGDYEQYF.

The V gene is TRBV7-9, the J gene TRBJ2-2, with 9 nucleotides matching TRBD2. Trimming cost V 1 base and J 4 bases; bases outside gene matches: 4. Germline V gene sequence: CDR1 SEHNR, CDR2 FQNEAQ (reference sequence). The CDR3 extends over 16 amino acids. This chain's CDR3 is CASSLGSGSFTGELFF. The CDR3 DNA follows: TGTGCCAGCAGCTTAGGTAGCGGGAGCTTCACCGGGGAGCTGTTTTTT.

The J gene is TRBJ2-7, the V gene TRBV5-6; TRBD1 matches 8 bases. The CDR3 is 15 amino acids. The V gene's germline CDR1 is SGHDT and CDR2 YYEEEE. Trimming removed 4 bases from V and 4 bases from J; junction bases left unmatched: 10. CDR3 sequence reads: CASSRGTGYGYEQYF. DNA for the CDR3: TGTGCCAGCAGCCGAGGGACAGGATACGGTTACGAGCAGTACTTC.

This chain links TRBV7-3 with TRBJ2-1, with 9 positions matching TRBD2. From germline, CDR1 is SGHTA and CDR2 FQGTGA. V dropped 2 bases and J dropped 1; count of bases not matched to a gene: 3. The CDR3 runs to 16 residues. The CDR3 bases are TGTGCCAGCAGCTTATATAGCGGGAGTTCCTACAATGAGCAGTTCTTC. It encodes CASSLYSGSSYNEQFF.

The chain uses TRBV7-6 and TRBJ1-5; D may be TRBD1 (5 bases). V was cut by 3 bases and J by 3 bases, with 9 bases left in between. CDR3 length: 14 residues. The germline CDR1 and CDR2 sequences are SGHVS and FNYEAQ. Here the CDR3 reads CASSLRDSNQPQHF. CDR3 sequence (DNA): TGTGCCAGCAGCTTGAGGGACTCCAATCAGCCCCAGCATTTT.

This chain uses TRBV27 with TRBJ2-5, with D perhaps matching TRBD2 (5 bases). Per the germline V gene, CDR1 is MNHEY and CDR2 is SMNVEV (reference sequence). V dropped 5 bases and J dropped 5 bases, with 18 bases sitting between them. The CDR3 runs to 15 residues. The DNA of the CDR3 is TGTGCCAGCAGTCCTTACCTCGGGGTTGGGGAGACCCAGTACTTC. This sequence encodes CASSPYLGVGETQYF.

The gene calls are TRBV5-1 and TRBJ2-2, with 8 bases identical to TRBD1. The CDR3 extends over 16 amino acids. The V gene's germline CDR1 is SGHRS and CDR2 YFSETQ. With 4 bases clipped from V and 6 bases from J, the junction kept 11 bases outside the gene matches. CDR3 region: CASSPYQGADAGELFF. The CDR3 region has the DNA TGCGCCAGCAGCCCCTACCAGGGGGCGGACGCCGGGGAGCTGTTTTTT.

The gene calls are TRBV19 and TRBJ2-7, with D maybe TRBD1 (6 bases). Trimming removed 5 bases from V and 1 base from J, with 15 bases in between. Germline V CDR1 and CDR2: LNHDA, SQIVND (reference sequence). This CDR3 is built from 15 residues. In DNA form, the CDR3 reads TGTGCCAGTAGTGCGGACAGAAGTTTTTCCTACGAGCAGTACTTC. Translation gives CASSADRSFSYEQYF. The entire variable domain, with the rest obtained from reference TRBV19 and TRBJ2-7, is as follows: DGGITQSPKYLFRKEGQNVTLSCEQNLNHDAMYWYRQDPGQGLRLIYYSQIVNDFQKGDIAEGYSVSREKKESFPLTVTSAQKNPTAFYLCASSADRSFSYEQYFGPGTRLTVT.

The chain links TRBV15 to TRBJ1-3, with D possibly TRBD1 on 5 matching bases. CDR3 length equals 14 residues. Trimming removed 3 bases from V and 1 base from J, with 7 bases in between. CDR1 is LNHNV, CDR2 YYDKDF, per germline (reference sequence). CDR3 sequence (DNA): TGTGCCACCAGCAGCAGGGATTCTGGAAACACCATATATTTT. It specifies CATSSRDSGNTIYF.

The chain is built from TRBV30 and TRBJ1-1; D gene unclear. V was trimmed by 4 bases and J by 6 bases, leaving 15 bases between them. The CDR3 is 13 residues long. The germline V gene has CDR1 GTSNPN and CDR2 SVGIG (reference sequence). CDR3 DNA: TGTGCCTGGAATCCCGGAGGTTACCCTGAAGCTTTCTTT. Residues: CAWNPGGYPEAFF.

The chain has TRBV28 and TRBJ1-4; D not resolved. V was trimmed by 1 base and J by 4 bases, leaving 7 bases between them. This CDR3 contains 14 residues. Germline V gene data show CDR1 as MDHEN and CDR2 as SYDVKM. The CDR3 protein is CASSLFRVNEKLFF. The CDR3 DNA follows: TGTGCCAGCAGTTTATTCCGAGTTAATGAAAAACTGTTTTTT.

The rearrangement joins TRBV4-1 to TRBJ2-2, with 8 nucleotides matching TRBD2. Germline V CDR1 and CDR2: MGHRA, YSYEKL. V shed 3 bases, J shed 3 bases, and the junction held 18 bases outside the gene matches. The CDR3 is 20 amino acids. CDR3 in amino acids: CASSQWGSGDTLRYTGELFF. The CDR3 DNA follows: TGCGCCAGCAGCCAGTGGGGTAGCGGGGACACACTTCGGTACACCGGGGAGCTGTTTTTT.

Worth noting for this clone: The junction shows a germline mismatch at one end, possibly a read error. V is TRBV19 and J is TRBJ1-5; 9 positions match TRBD1. Per the germline V gene, CDR1 is LNHDA and CDR2 is SQIVND (reference sequence). The CDR3 loop spans 16 amino acids. The CDR3 loop reads CASSIAGQGRNRPQHF. CDR3 nucleotide sequence: TGTGCCAGTAGTATCGCGGGACAGGGACGGAATCGGCCCCAGCATTTT.